This TCR beta chain is from a study of shared clonotypes between healthy human individuals. It was at deep level that the assay was run. Assay: immunoSEQ multiplex PCR; the TCRdb copy retains only in-frame clones and omits some. Of about 1.1 million clones listed, 70% to 80% were seen once; the top ten hold roughly 0.9%. V was pared by 5 bases and J by 5 bases, with 16 bases between. Germline-derived CDR1 and CDR2 are SNHLY and FYNNEI. CDR3 length equals 15 residues. A note on this clone: Its target is unknown.

Notes on the study in general: Lower generation probabilities were found for non-shared clonotypes than for those shared by all four donors. Among a few donors, about 5% of naive CD4 clonotypes were found in common. Memory subsets generally showed smaller estimated richness than naive subsets did.

The specimen was memory CD4+ T cells from PBMCs. This sample's subset: CD45RA-negative fraction. The chain recombines TRBV2 with TRBJ1-5, with D possibly TRBD1 on 6 matching bases. The sequence was collected from a man between 18 and 35 years old in good health. Some clones in this sample may be carry-over from other donors' samples. In DNA, the CDR3 is TGTGCCAGCAGTTATGGGAGGGACACTTATCAGCCCCAGCATTTT. It is translated as CASSYGRDTYQPQHF.